The rows below give T cell receptor beta chains drawn from one sample of a study of cytomegalovirus exposure and HLA in healthy donors. Clones were read by immunoSEQ multiplex PCR, and TCRdb kept only the in-frame ones, dropping some. In the table there are roughly 130,000 clones, around 85% of which are singletons. Material: PBMCs. The receptors originated from a boy aged 10-17 years in good health and CMV-seronegative. CDR3s include the opening cysteine and the closing phenylalanine or tryptophan. D genes are given only for firm matches. Only some rows state a clone size, as once, few, many or a class for expanded clones.

>TRBV30|TRBJ2-3|-|-
TGTGCCTGGAGTGTATTTTTTCGGGAGTTGTCAGATACGCAGTATTTT
CAWSVFFRELSDTQYF
>TRBV5-6|TRBJ2-1|-|-
TGTGCCAGCAGCGTGGGGACGGGGTTAATGAATGAGCAGTTCTTC
CASSVGTGLMNEQFF
>TRBV7-2|TRBJ2-7|TRBD1|-
TGTGCCAGCAGCGAGAACAGGGGTTCCTACGAGCAGTACTTC
CASSENRGSYEQYF
>TRBV6-6|TRBJ1-2|-|few
TGTGCCAGCAGTTCGGACAGAAACTATGGCTACACCTTC
CASSSDRNYGYTF
>TRBV25-1|TRBJ1-6|-|once
TGTGCCAGCAGTGAATTTAAAGGGAGCTCCTATAATTCACCCCTCCACTTT
CASSEFKGSSYNSPLHF
>TRBV7-8|TRBJ1-1|-|-
TGTGCCAGCAACAAATTCGGGGGGGCGGTGAACACTGAAGCTTTCTTT
CASNKFGGAVNTEAFF
>TRBV29-1|TRBJ2-5|TRBD1|once
TGCAGCGTCGGACAGGGGGCCGAAGAGACCCAGTACTTC
CSVGQGAEETQYF
>TRBV10-3|TRBJ2-7|TRBD1|-
TGTGCCATCAGGCCGGGACAGAGCACCTACGAGCAGTACTTC
CAIRPGQSTYEQYF
>TRBV25-1|TRBJ1-2|TRBD1|-
TGTGCCAGCAGTAAAACGACAGGGCCGGATGGCTACACCTTC
CASSKTTGPDGYTF
>TRBV15|TRBJ2-2|-|-
TGTGCCACCGCATTGAAGACAATTAACACCGGGGAGCTGTTTTTT
CATALKTINTGELFF
>TRBV6-1|TRBJ1-2|TRBD1|-
TGTGCCAGCAGTGGCCGTGGGACAGTCGGAGCTATCTATGGCTACACCTTC
CASSGRGTVGAIYGYTF
>TRBV29-1|TRBJ2-7|TRBD1|-
TGCAGCGTTGAAGACGGGACAGGGAAGGCCTACGAGCAGTACTTC
CSVEDGTGKAYEQYF
>TRBV5-1|TRBJ2-1|TRBD1|-
TGCGCCAGCAGCACCGGACAGGGTTCCTACAATGAGCAGTTCTTC
CASSTGQGSYNEQFF
>TRBV5-6|TRBJ2-7|-|-
TGTGCCAGCAGCTTGGATCGAGCCTACGAGCAGTACTTC
CASSLDRAYEQYF
>TRBV9|TRBJ2-2|TRBD2|-
TGTGCCAGCAGCTCTAGCGGGAGGCCCGCTACTAACACCGGGGAGCTGTTTTTT
CASSSSGRPATNTGELFF
>TRBV7-9|TRBJ1-6|-|-
TGTGCCAGCAGCTTTCAGGGTAATTCACCCCTCCACTTT
CASSFQGNSPLHF
>TRBV6-5|TRBJ2-3|TRBD2|-
TGTGCCAGCACTTCTCTGGGGGGGAATACAGATACGCAGTATTTT
CASTSLGGNTDTQYF
>TRBV7-6|TRBJ1-1|TRBD1|many
TGTGCCAGCAGCCTAAAAGACAGGGAGAACACTGAAGCTTTCTTT
CASSLKDRENTEAFF
>TRBV4-2|TRBJ1-1|TRBD1|-
TGTGCCAGCAGCCTCGACGGTGGGGACAGTGAAGCTTTCTTT
CASSLDGGDSEAFF
>TRBV19|TRBJ2-3|TRBD2|-
TGTGCCAGTAGAAAGTTGAGTAGCGGGACGTACACAGATACGCAGTATTTT
CASRKLSSGTYTDTQYF
>TRBV9|TRBJ2-2|-|-
TGTGCCAGCAGCGTAGGTAATACCGGGGAGCTGTTTTTT
CASSVGNTGELFF
>TRBV5-1|TRBJ1-1|-|-
TGCGCCAGCAGCGCCACCGGGACGGGGGGTTATCGGAACACTGAAGCTTTCTTT
CASSATGTGGYRNTEAFF
>TRBV7-8|TRBJ1-3|-|-
TGTGCCAGCAGCTTAAGTACAGCCTCTGGAAACACCATATATTTT
CASSLSTASGNTIYF
>TRBV6-6|TRBJ2-2|-|-
TGTGCCAGCAGTTACTTATCTAGCTTTAGCACCGGGGAGCTGTTTTTT
CASSYLSSFSTGELFF
>TRBV9|TRBJ2-5|-|-
TGTGCCAGCAGCGTAGCGTCTCAGCAAGAGACCCAGTACTTC
CASSVASQQETQYF
>TRBV7-3|TRBJ2-2|-|-
TGTGCCAGCAGCTTAAGGGCGGGCGGGGAGCTGTTTTTT
CASSLRAGGELFF
>TRBV21-1|TRBJ1-5|-|-
TGTGCCAGCAGCACCCCGACAGGGGGCACCCTGTTTCATCAGCCCCAGCATTTT
CASSTPTGGTLFHQPQHF
>TRBV10-3|TRBJ1-3|-|-
TGTGCCATCAGTGAGTCGGGGGGTTACACCATATATTTT
CAISESGGYTIYF
>TRBV6-5|TRBJ2-7|-|-
TGTGCCAGCAGTTACTCTGGGCTAGCCCCCTACGAGCAGTACTTC
CASSYSGLAPYEQYF
>TRBV10-3|TRBJ1-2|TRBD1|-
TGTGCCATCAGTGAAGGGACAGCTCTAAAGGGGGGCTACACCTTC
CAISEGTALKGGYTF
>TRBV6-1|TRBJ1-5|-|-
TGTGCCAGCAGCGACACCGCTTATAGCAATCAGCCCCAGCATTTT
CASSDTAYSNQPQHF
>TRBV10-3|TRBJ2-7|TRBD2|-
TGTGCCATCAGCCTGACTAGCGGGAATGCCTACGAGCAGTACTTC
CAISLTSGNAYEQYF
>TRBV19|TRBJ1-3|TRBD1|-
TGTGCCAGTAGAGCACAGGGGGCAGGAAACACCATATATTTT
CASRAQGAGNTIYF
>TRBV4-1|TRBJ2-7|-|-
TGCGCCAGCAGCCAAGAACAGCCTCCCTACGAGCAGTACTTC
CASSQEQPPYEQYF
>TRBV2|TRBJ2-3|TRBD2|-
TGTGCCAGCAGTGAAGCCCAGACTAGCGGAATCACAGATACGCAGTATTTT
CASSEAQTSGITDTQYF
>TRBV4-3|TRBJ2-7|-|-
TGCGCCAGCAGCCAAGGGAGAGAGCAGTACTTC
CASSQGREQYF
>TRBV19|TRBJ1-4|-|-
TGTGCCAGTAGTATAGTTTACACAGGAGAAAAACTGTTTTTT
CASSIVYTGEKLFF
>TRBV6-6|TRBJ1-2|-|once
TGTGCCAGCAGTTACGGGGGGAACCTCTATGGCTACACCTTC
CASSYGGNLYGYTF
>TRBV6-5|TRBJ1-5|-|-
TGTGCCAGCAGCTCTGACAGAAGCAATCAGCCCCAGCATTTT
CASSSDRSNQPQHF
>TRBV30|TRBJ2-7|-|-
TGTGCCTGGAGTGAGCAATACGAGCAGTACTTC
CAWSEQYEQYF